Listed here is a single TCR beta chain. These data belong to a study of blood T cell repertoires in COVID-19. About the study: The United States, Italy and Spain were the sources of the acute and convalescent COVID-19 samples. PBMCs, B-cell-depleted T cells, or T cells provided the cDNA or gDNA that made up the material.

Germline V gene sequence: CDR1 MNHNS, CDR2 SASEGT. CDR3 size: 17 residues. With V trimmed by 4 bases and J by 5 bases, 13 bases remained unmatched. As handled by the study authors: Using reference gene primer amplification, nucleated cell counts were estimated. Sequenced by immunoSEQ multiplex PCR; TCRdb stores in-frame clones only, minus some. The V and J calls and clone size were taken over from that table, and D and trimming were inferred from the DNA. The sample yields approximately 150,000 clones, over 70% seen once. The material sequenced was peripheral blood. This clonotype was sampled from a man between 45 and 60 years old who had recovered from COVID-19. V and J are TRBV6-1 and TRBJ2-2, with TRBD2 identical over 7 bases. CDR3 nucleotides: TGTGCCAGCAGTGGACCCTCCGGCGGGGGAAGTACCGGGGAGCTGTTTTTT. Its translation: CASSGPSGGGSTGELFF.